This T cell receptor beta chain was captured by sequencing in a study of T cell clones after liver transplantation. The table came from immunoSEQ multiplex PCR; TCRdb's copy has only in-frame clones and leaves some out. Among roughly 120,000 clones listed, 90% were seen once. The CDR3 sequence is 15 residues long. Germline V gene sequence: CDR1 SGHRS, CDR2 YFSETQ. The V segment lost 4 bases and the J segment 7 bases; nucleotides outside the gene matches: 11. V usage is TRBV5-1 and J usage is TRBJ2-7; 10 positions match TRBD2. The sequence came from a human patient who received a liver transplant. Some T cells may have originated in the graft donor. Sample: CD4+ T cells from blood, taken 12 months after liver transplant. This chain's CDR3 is CASSPQAGGPREQYF. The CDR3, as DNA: TGCGCCAGCAGCCCTCAAGCGGGAGGGCCCCGTGAGCAGTACTTC.